Listed below are T cell receptor beta chains from one sample, sequenced in a study of blood T cell repertoires in COVID-19. Only in-frame clones appear in the TCRdb table, and some are missing; sequencing was by immunoSEQ multiplex PCR. The table has approximately 170,000 clones, roughly 84% seen once. The source material was peripheral blood. The receptors come from a man at least 80 years old with COVID-19, enrolled during active disease. The CDR3 runs from the conserved cysteine through the conserved F or W. The D gene is left open where the match is weak. Where a row states a size, it is once, few, many or the class of an expanded clone; other rows omit it.

>TRBJ1-1|.|TRBV2|few
CASSRDTLNTEAFF
TGTGCCAGCAGTCGGGACACCTTGAACACTGAAGCTTTCTTT
>TRBJ2-2|TRBD1|TRBV3-1/TRBV3-2|.
CASSQVEGRGPGTGELFF
TGTGCCAGCAGCCAAGTTGAGGGCAGGGGGCCTGGCACCGGGGAGCTGTTTTTT
>TRBJ2-5|.|TRBV7-6|.
CASSPTRLMEETQYF
TGTGCCAGCAGCCCCACTCGCCTTATGGAAGAGACCCAGTACTTC
>TRBJ1-2|.|TRBV28|.
CASNGGSRDYGYTF
TGTGCCAGCAATGGAGGATCGCGGGACTATGGCTACACCTTC
>TRBJ1-2|.|TRBV7-2|.
CASSPRLGGRHGYTF
TGTGCCAGCAGCCCTAGGCTCGGGGGGCGCCATGGCTACACCTTC
>TRBJ1-3|.|TRBV28|.
CASSPASGMAGNTIYF
TGTGCCAGCAGTCCCGCCTCCGGGATGGCTGGAAACACCATATATTTT
>TRBJ2-7|.|TRBV5-4|.
CASSRDSYEQYF
TGTGCCAGCAGCCGGGATTCCTACGAGCAGTACTTC
>TRBJ2-3|.|TRBV9|.
CASSVAYTDTQYF
TGTGCCAGCAGCGTAGCTTACACAGATACGCAGTATTTT
>TRBJ1-1|.|TRBV19|.
CASREIKRGNTEAFF
TGTGCCAGTAGGGAGATTAAAAGGGGGAACACTGAAGCTTTCTTT
>TRBJ2-4|.|TRBV4-2|.
CASSQDKTRGNIQYF
TGTGCCAGCAGCCAAGATAAGACTAGAGGGAACATTCAGTACTTC
>TRBJ1-1|TRBD1|TRBV12-3/TRBV12-4|.
CASTDPGQARAFF
TGTGCCAGCACCGATCCTGGACAGGCTAGGGCTTTCTTT
>TRBJ2-2|TRBD2|TRBV27|few
CASRSTSAQLDTGELFF
TGTGCCAGCAGGTCGACTAGCGCGCAATTAGACACCGGGGAGCTGTTTTTT
>TRBJ2-2|TRBD2|TRBV6-6|.
CASSHPVSGGGPGELFF
TGTGCCAGCAGTCACCCCGTAAGCGGGGGGGGGCCCGGGGAGCTGTTTTTT
>TRBJ1-1|TRBD1|TRBV9|.
CASSVGGQGFVTEAFF
TGTGCCAGCAGCGTTGGGGGACAGGGGTTCGTCACTGAAGCTTTCTTT
>TRBJ1-4|TRBD1|TRBV10-3|.
CAISEQGQNEKLFF
TGTGCCATCAGTGAACAGGGACAGAATGAAAAACTGTTTTTT
>TRBJ1-1|.|TRBV6-6|.
CASKGPGRAFF
TGTGCCAGCAAGGGGCCCGGGAGAGCTTTCTTT
>TRBJ2-3|TRBD2|TRBV7-2|.
CASSYGRGGDTQYF
TGTGCCAGCAGCTATGGCCGGGGGGGGGATACGCAGTATTTT
>TRBJ2-3|.|TRBV28|.
CASHTGLKQYF
TGTGCCAGTCATACAGGGCTAAAGCAGTATTTT
>TRBJ1-1|.|TRBV6-6|.
CASSYGGGDTEAFF
TGTGCCAGCAGTTACGGGGGAGGGGACACTGAAGCTTTCTTT
>TRBJ1-5|.|TRBV2|.
CASRSDFSNQPQHF
TGTGCCAGCAGGTCGGACTTTAGCAATCAGCCCCAGCATTTT
>TRBJ1-3|.|TRBV4-1|.
CASSQGPRVQGSGNTIYF
TGCGCCAGCAGCCAAGGTCCACGAGTTCAGGGGTCCGGAAACACCATATATTTT
>TRBJ2-5|.|TRBV18|once
CASSPLPGVYQETQYF
TGTGCCAGCTCACCTCTTCCCGGGGTGTACCAAGAGACCCAGTACTTC
>TRBJ1-6|TRBD1|TRBV19|.
CASRPTGTRSPLHF
TGTGCCAGTAGGCCGACAGGGACTCGTTCACCCCTCCACTTT
>TRBJ2-7|.|TRBV12-5|.
CASGSGTSPYEQYF
TGTGCTAGTGGTTCCGGGACAAGTCCCTACGAGCAGTACTTC
>TRBJ1-5|.|TRBV7-8|.
CASSPDRLYQPQHF
TGTGCCAGCAGCCCTGACAGGTTGTATCAGCCCCAGCATTTT
>TRBJ2-3|TRBD1|TRBV12-5|.
CASGPTGGGTDTQYF
TGTGCTAGTGGTCCGACAGGGGGAGGCACAGATACGCAGTATTTT
>TRBJ2-3|TRBD1|TRBV7-3|.
CASSAQGAGESDTQYF
TGTGCCAGCAGCGCTCAGGGGGCGGGTGAATCAGATACGCAGTATTTT
>TRBJ1-2|.|TRBV7-9|.
CASSQRRDKGGYGYTF
TGTGCCAGCAGCCAAAGGCGAGACAAAGGAGGCTATGGCTACACCTTC
>TRBJ1-6|TRBD1|TRBV19|.
CASSARDRGPNSPLHF
TGTGCCAGTAGTGCCCGGGACAGGGGGCCTAATTCACCCCTCCACTTT
>TRBJ2-5|.|TRBV2|.
CASSVRGTETQYF
TGTGCCAGCTCGGTTCGGGGTACGGAGACCCAGTACTTC
>TRBJ1-1|.|TRBV19|.
CASSIPGTEAFF
TGTGCCAGTAGTATACCAGGCACTGAAGCTTTCTTT